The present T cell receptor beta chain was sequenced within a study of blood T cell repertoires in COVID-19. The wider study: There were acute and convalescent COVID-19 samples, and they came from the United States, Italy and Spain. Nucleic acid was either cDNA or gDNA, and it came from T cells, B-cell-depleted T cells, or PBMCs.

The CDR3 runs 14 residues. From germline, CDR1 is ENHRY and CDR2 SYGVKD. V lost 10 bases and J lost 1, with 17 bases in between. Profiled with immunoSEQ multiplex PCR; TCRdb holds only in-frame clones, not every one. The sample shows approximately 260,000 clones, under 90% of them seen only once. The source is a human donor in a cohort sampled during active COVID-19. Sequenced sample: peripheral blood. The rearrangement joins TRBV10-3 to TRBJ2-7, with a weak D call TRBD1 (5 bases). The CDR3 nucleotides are TGTGCCACCAGCAGGTCACAGGAATCCTACGAGCAGTACTTC. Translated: CATSRSQESYEQYF.